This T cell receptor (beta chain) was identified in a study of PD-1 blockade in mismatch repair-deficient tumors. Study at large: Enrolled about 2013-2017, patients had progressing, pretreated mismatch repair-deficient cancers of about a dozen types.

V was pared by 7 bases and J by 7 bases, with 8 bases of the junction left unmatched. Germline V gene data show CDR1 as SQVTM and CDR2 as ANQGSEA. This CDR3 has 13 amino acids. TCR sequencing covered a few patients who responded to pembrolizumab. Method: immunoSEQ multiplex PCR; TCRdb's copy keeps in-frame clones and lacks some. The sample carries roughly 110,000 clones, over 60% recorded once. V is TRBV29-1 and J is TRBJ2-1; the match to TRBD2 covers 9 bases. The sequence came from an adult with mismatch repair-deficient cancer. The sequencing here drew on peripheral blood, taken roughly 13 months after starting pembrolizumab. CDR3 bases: TGCAGCGCCGGACTAGCGAAGGGAAATGAGCAGTTCTTC. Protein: CSAGLAKGNEQFF.